These T cell receptor beta chains were read from a single sample in a study of CD8 T cells in ankylosing spondylitis. Each CDR3 protein gets one entry after TCRdb re-called the 5' RACE reads with MiXCR. The data contain 350,000 to 450,000 distinct CDR3 sequences, 25% to 30% of them singletons. What was sequenced was blood, either unsorted or a sorted T cell fraction (not recorded which). These receptors came from a male donor with ankylosing spondylitis. Each CDR3 is given with its conserved first and last residue. The D gene is left open where the match is weak.

J gene	V gene	D gene	CDR3 protein
TRBJ1-1	TRBV3-1	-	CASSQEVPNTEAFF
TRBJ2-7	TRBV7-9	-	CASSTGTGTQTPSAQYF
TRBJ2-3	TRBV20-1	-	CSARWTPSAQYF
TRBJ1-5	TRBV12-3/TRBV12-4	-	CAISGGDNQPQHF
TRBJ1-1	TRBV15	TRBD1	CATSSIYRGNTEAFF
TRBJ2-1	TRBV5-1	-	CASSPGWGNEQFF
TRBJ1-1	TRBV19	-	CASSMGQGLNTEAFF
TRBJ2-1	TRBV20-1	TRBD2	CSAGTSGLYNEQFF
TRBJ2-2	TRBV7-9	-	CASSKGGGPNTGELFF
TRBJ2-3	TRBV6-1	-	CASTLRLLPTDTQYF
TRBJ2-1	TRBV20-1	-	CSGRRDISYNEQFF
TRBJ2-7	TRBV5-1	TRBD2	CASSLDGTSGSYEQYF
TRBJ1-6	TRBV12-3/TRBV12-4	-	CASSPVQGLNSPLHF
TRBJ2-2	TRBV5-1	TRBD2	CASSLRGGSPTGELFF